Described below is a single TCR beta chain sequence and its context. What it recognizes is unknown. This entry belongs to a study of cytomegalovirus exposure and HLA in healthy donors. Study-wide results and limits: Specificity of a few CMV-associated chains for CMV antigens was verified in vitro. Rare sequences made up most TCRs, while some public TCRs were found in many donors. The study designated 150 or so TCR beta chains cytomegalovirus-associated.

Germline V gene sequence: CDR1 MNHNY, CDR2 SVGAGI (reference sequence). This CDR3 is 16 amino acids long. V lost 1 base, J lost 8 bases, and 18 bases lay in between. Using immunoSEQ multiplex PCR, the repertoire was profiled, and TCRdb retains in-frame clones only, with some absent. The sample includes fewer than 400,000 clones, over 75% of them seen just once. This receptor was obtained from a man aged 25-45 years in good health and CMV-seronegative. Sequencing was performed on PBMCs. The rearrangement uses TRBV6-6 and TRBJ2-1; a possible D gene is TRBD2 (6 bases). The CDR3 here is CASSYLNGGVGYEQFF. The CDR3 coding sequence is TGTGCCAGCAGTTACTTAAACGGAGGGGTTGGATATGAGCAGTTCTTC.